The T cell receptor (beta chain) described here comes from a study of T-cell reconstitution after alpha-beta-depleted transplantation in children. Study-wide points: Roughly two months post-transplant, alpha-beta T cells reportedly originated from several hundred graft clones that had expanded. Newly produced T cells mostly provided counts and TCRbeta diversity after one year, as hyperexpanded clones declined.

Concerning this clonotype: What it binds is not known.

The library targeted TCRbeta and was prepared with unique molecular identifiers. A single record per CDR3 protein comes from TCRdb applying MiXCR to the PCR reads. Among roughly 45,000 distinct CDR3 sequences listed, about 9.3% were seen once. V shed 1 base and J shed 7 bases, with 17 bases lying between them. The CDR3 is 16 residues long. Germline values: CDR1 SGHVS, CDR2 FQNEAQ. The chain joins TRBV7-8 to TRBJ2-1; D is possibly TRBD2 (5 bases). This sequence originates from a male patient between 2 and 15 years old who had a stem cell transplant for chronic granulomatous disease, so the T cells may come from the graft donor. The sequenced sample was PBMCs, mostly from graft donor cells, obtained 60 days after TCRalphabeta/CD19-depleted stem cell transplant. The CDR3 is CASSLDWRPGLNEQFF. The CDR3 nucleotides are TGTGCCAGCAGCTTAGATTGGAGACCAGGACTGAATGAGCAGTTCTTC.